This T cell receptor (beta chain) is from a study of blood T cell repertoires in COVID-19. Turning to the study itself: Specimens from acute and convalescent COVID-19 originated in the United States, Italy and Spain. From T cells, B-cell-depleted T cells, or PBMCs came the material, which was cDNA or gDNA.

The V and J ends lost 6 bases and 2 bases respectively, with 10 bases between them. CDR3 length: 13 residues. In the original workflow: Reference gene primer amplification in the assay estimated nucleated cell counts. Libraries were prepared by immunoSEQ multiplex PCR; TCRdb keeps only in-frame clonotypes and omits some of them. For V, J and clone size, that table is used; D and trimming come from the DNA. This table holds about 130,000 clones, approximately 78% found once. The receptor was derived from a man between 60 and 75 years old who had recovered from COVID-19. The chain employs TRBV12-3 or TRBV12-4 and TRBJ1-2; the D gene is possibly TRBD1 (5 bases). The sequencing sample was made of peripheral blood. CDR3 loop: CASRGRENYGYTF. The CDR3 coding sequence is TGTGCCAGCAGGGGGCGAGAGAACTATGGCTACACCTTC.